A single T cell receptor beta chain is shown here with its context. Its antigen remains unidentified. Mismatch with germline at one junction end may stem from a read error. This sample stems from a study of cytomegalovirus exposure and HLA in healthy donors. Study-wide results and caveats: A link between a missense DCLRE1C variant and TCR beta V- and J-gene trimming emerged from a later analysis. What TCR beta sequences reportedly achieved was accurate prediction of HLA-A and HLA-B alleles in most subjects. Links to common viral pathogens appeared, in a later analysis, for several of the most significant clusters.

The length of the CDR3 is 11 residues. Germline loops: CDR1 PRHDT, CDR2 FYEKMQ (reference sequence). Both 60 Vbeta primers and 13 Jbeta primers went into the PCR. The repertoire was sequenced with immunoSEQ multiplex PCR; TCRdb's copy has only in-frame clones and lacks some. The sample holds some 150,000 clones, about 76% seen once. This donor has no recorded CMV serostatus. The material sequenced was PBMCs. The chain couples TRBV13 to TRBJ1-1; TRBD1 aligns across 8 bases. This clonotype was obtained from a human donor in good health. CDR3 in amino acids: CASSVDRAPSF. CDR3 in DNA: TGTGCCAGCAGCGTGGACAGGGCCCCATCATTT.